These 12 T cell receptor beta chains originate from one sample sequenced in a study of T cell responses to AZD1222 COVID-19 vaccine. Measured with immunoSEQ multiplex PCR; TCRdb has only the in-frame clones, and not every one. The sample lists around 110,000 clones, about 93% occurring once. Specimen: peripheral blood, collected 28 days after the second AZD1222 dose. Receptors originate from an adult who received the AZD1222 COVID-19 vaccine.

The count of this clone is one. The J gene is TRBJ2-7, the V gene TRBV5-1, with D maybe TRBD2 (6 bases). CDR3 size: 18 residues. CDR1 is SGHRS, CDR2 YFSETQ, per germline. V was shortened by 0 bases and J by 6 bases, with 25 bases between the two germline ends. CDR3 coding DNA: TGCGCCAGCAGCTTGGCCCTCGGAGGGCCGAGACCCGAGGGCGAGCAGTACTTC. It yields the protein CASSLALGGPRPEGEQYF.

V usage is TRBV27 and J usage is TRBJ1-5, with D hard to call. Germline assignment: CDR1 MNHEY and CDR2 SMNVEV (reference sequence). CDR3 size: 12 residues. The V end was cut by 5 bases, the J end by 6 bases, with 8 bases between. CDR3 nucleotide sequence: TGTGCCAGCAGTCCCCGGGGTCAGCCCCAGCATTTT. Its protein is CASSPRGQPQHF.

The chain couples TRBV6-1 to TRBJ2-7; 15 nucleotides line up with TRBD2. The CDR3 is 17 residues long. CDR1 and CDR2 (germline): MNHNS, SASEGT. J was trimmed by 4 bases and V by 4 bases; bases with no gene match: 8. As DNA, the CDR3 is TGTGCCAGCAGTGGGACTAGCGGGAGGGCCCAAAGGTACGAGCAGTACTTC. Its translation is CASSGTSGRAQRYEQYF.

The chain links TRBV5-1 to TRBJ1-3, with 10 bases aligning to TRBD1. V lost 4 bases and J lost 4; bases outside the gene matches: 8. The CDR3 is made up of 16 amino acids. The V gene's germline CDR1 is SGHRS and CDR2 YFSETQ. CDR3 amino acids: CASSGGTGETGNTIYF. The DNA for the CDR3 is TGCGCCAGCAGCGGGGGGACAGGGGAGACGGGAAACACCATATATTTT.

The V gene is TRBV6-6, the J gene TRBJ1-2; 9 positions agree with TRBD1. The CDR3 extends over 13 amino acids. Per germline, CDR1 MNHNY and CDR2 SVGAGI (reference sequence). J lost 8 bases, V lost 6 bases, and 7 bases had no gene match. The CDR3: CASRDRGGNGYTF. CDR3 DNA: TGTGCCAGCAGGGACAGGGGAGGAAACGGCTACACCTTC.

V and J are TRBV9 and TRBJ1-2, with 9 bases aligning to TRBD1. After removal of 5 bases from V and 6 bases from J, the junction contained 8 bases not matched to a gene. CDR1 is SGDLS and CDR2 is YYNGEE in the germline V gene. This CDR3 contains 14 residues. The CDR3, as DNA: TGTGCCAGCAGGGGGACAGGGAGTAGCGATGGCTACACCTTC. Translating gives CASRGTGSSDGYTF.

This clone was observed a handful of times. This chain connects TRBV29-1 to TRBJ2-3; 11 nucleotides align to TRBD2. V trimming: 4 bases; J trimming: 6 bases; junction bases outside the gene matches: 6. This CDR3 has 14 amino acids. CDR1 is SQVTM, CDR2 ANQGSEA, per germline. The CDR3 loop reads CSVGVAGGVDTQYF. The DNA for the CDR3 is TGCAGCGTTGGAGTAGCGGGGGGGGTCGATACGCAGTATTTT.

CDR3 DNA sequence: TGTGCCAGCAGCTTAGGACTAGCGGGAGTCGAGCAGTACTTC. It is translated as CASSLGLAGVEQYF. The chain has TRBV7-2 and TRBJ2-7, with 12 nucleotides matching TRBD2. This CDR3 is built from 14 residues. V was pared by 1 base and J by 6 bases, with 1 base of the junction left unmatched. Germline CDR1 is SGHTA and CDR2 is FQGNSA.

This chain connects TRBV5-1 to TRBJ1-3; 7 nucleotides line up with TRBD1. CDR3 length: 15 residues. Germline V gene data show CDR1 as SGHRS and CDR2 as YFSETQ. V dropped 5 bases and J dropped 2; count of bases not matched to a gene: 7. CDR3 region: CASSSAGGPGNTIYF. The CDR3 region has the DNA TGCGCCAGCAGTTCGGCAGGGGGACCTGGAAACACCATATATTTT.

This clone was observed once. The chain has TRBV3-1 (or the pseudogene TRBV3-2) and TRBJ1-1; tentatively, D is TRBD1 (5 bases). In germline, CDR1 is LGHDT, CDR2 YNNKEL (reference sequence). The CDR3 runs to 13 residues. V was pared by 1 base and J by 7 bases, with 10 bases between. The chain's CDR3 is CASSQVSTVEAFF. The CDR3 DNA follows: TGTGCCAGCAGCCAAGTTTCGACAGTTGAAGCTTTCTTT.

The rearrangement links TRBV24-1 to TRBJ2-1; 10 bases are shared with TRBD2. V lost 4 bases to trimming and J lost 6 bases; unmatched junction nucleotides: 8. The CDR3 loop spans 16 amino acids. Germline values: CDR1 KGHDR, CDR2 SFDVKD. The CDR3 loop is CATSDPSGTSANEQFF. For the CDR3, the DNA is TGTGCCACCAGTGACCCCTCCGGGACTAGCGCCAATGAGCAGTTCTTC.

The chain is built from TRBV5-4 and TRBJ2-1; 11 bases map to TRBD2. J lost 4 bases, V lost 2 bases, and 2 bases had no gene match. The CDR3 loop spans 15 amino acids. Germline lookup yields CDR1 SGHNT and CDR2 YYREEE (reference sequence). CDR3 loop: CASSFPSGGYNEQFF. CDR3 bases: TGTGCCAGCAGCTTTCCTAGCGGGGGGTACAATGAGCAGTTCTTC.